This TCR beta chain was retrieved from a study of T-cell memory formation after mild COVID-19. This clonotype was seen only a few times. What it binds is not known. This CDR3 has 15 amino acids. The V and J ends lost 1 base and 0 bases respectively, with 10 bases between them. CDR1 MGHRA and CDR2 YSYEKL come from the germline V gene. TCRalpha and TCRbeta libraries used 5'RACE with constant-segment primers and UMIs. TCRdb re-derived calls from the 5' RACE reads in MiXCR, one entry per CDR3 protein. The sample carries roughly 150,000 distinct CDR3 sequences, 20% to 25% recorded once. General study points: Researchers found some responding clones in pre-infection memory, a sign that cross-reactive memory joined.

The rearrangement uses TRBV4-1 and TRBJ2-7, with a tentative D call TRBD1 (6 bases). This clonotype originated in an adult woman who had mild COVID-19 (a few samples of this study predate the infection). Cell type and time point are not known. The material sequenced was PBMCs or a T cell subset sorted from them (not recorded which). The DNA for the CDR3 is TGCGCCAGCAGCCAAGTCGAGGACAGCTCCTACGAGCAGTACTTC. Encoded protein: CASSQVEDSSYEQYF.